What follows is one T cell receptor beta chain and its context. The junction departs from germline at one end; a sequencing error may be responsible. The CDR3 runs to 14 residues. CDR1 SSHAT and CDR2 FNYEAQ come from the germline V gene (reference sequence). 60 Vbeta and 13 Jbeta primers were used in PCR. Sequencing was performed with immunoSEQ multiplex PCR; in TCRdb, only in-frame clones are kept and a portion is missing. The sample holds over 150,000 clones, around 68% seen once. These data originate in a study of cytomegalovirus exposure and HLA in healthy donors. The chain recombines TRBV7-7 with TRBJ2-3; 7 positions match TRBD2. The source is a man aged 45-65 years in good health and CMV-seronegative. Material for sequencing was PBMCs. The CDR3 coding sequence is TGTGCTAGCAGCTTAGCGGGCCCCACAGATACGCAGTATTTT. Translated, it gives CASSLAGPTDTQYF. The complete variable domain, with remaining parts taken from reference TRBV7-7 and TRBJ2-3, reads GAGVSQSPRYKVTKRGQDVTLRCDPISSHATLYWYQQALGQGPEFLTYFNYEAQPDKSGLPSDRFSAERPEGSISTLTIQRTEQRDSAMYRCASSLAGPTDTQYFGPGTRLTVL.